These T cell receptor beta chains were read from a single sample in a study of post-analysis software for immune sequencing data. Each CDR3 protein gets one entry after TCRdb re-called the PCR reads with MiXCR. The sample shows fewer than 850,000 distinct CDR3 sequences, roughly 29% of them seen only once. What was sequenced was blood. The receptors shown here come from a girl aged 5-17 years with multiple sclerosis. Both conserved end residues are part of each CDR3. A D gene is named only where the DNA matches it firmly. Some rows mark clone size as missing; the rest say once, few, many or name a class of expanded clone.

J gene,clone size,V gene,D gene,CDR3 protein,CDR3 DNA
TRBJ2-5,few,TRBV7-2,TRBD2,CASNLLARGRETQYF,TGTGCCAGCAACTTACTAGCGAGAGGCCGGGAGACCCAGTACTTC
TRBJ1-1,many,TRBV5-1,NA,CASSWRDFDSAGDSRTEAFF,TGCGCCAGCAGCTGGCGGGACTTCGATTCGGCAGGGGATTCGAGGACTGAAGCTTTCTTT
TRBJ2-7,NA,TRBV9,NA,CASSVLYDSYEQYF,TGTGCCAGCAGCGTACTGTATGACTCCTACGAGCAGTACTTC
TRBJ1-2,NA,TRBV5-4,NA,CASSLGPRGSRGYTF,TGTGCCAGCAGCTTGGGCCCAAGAGGCTCGCGTGGCTACACCTTC
TRBJ2-3,NA,TRBV12-3/TRBV12-4,NA,CASSLGGSIDTQYF,TGTGCCAGCAGTTTGGGGGGATCGATCGATACGCAGTATTTT
TRBJ2-1,NA,TRBV27,NA,CASPSRPPEQFF,TGTGCCAGCCCGAGTCGTCCCCCTGAGCAGTTCTTC
TRBJ2-3,NA,TRBV7-2,NA,CASSLDGSRLDTQYF,TGTGCCAGCAGCTTAGACGGGAGCCGTTTAGATACGCAGTATTTT
TRBJ2-7,few,TRBV27,NA,CASSLSAGFEQYF,TGTGCCAGCAGTTTATCCGCAGGGTTCGAGCAGTACTTC
TRBJ2-5,few,TRBV6-4,TRBD2,CASSATSGVGETQYF,TGTGCCAGCAGTGCGACTAGCGGGGTCGGGGAGACCCAGTACTTC
TRBJ2-1,NA,TRBV7-7,TRBD2,CASSLSSGGCNEQFF,TGTGCTAGCAGCTTATCTAGCGGGGGTTGCAATGAGCAGTTCTTC
TRBJ2-7,few,TRBV12-3/TRBV12-4,TRBD2,CASSSGTSGYNEQYF,TGTGCCAGCAGCTCCGGGACTAGCGGCTACAATGAGCAGTACTTC
TRBJ2-5,NA,TRBV7-2,TRBD2,CAGSWGLAGETQYF,TGTGCCGGCAGCTGGGGACTAGCGGGGGAGACCCAGTACTTC
TRBJ2-5,NA,TRBV5-1,TRBD2,CASSLLAGAIETQYF,TGCGCCAGCAGCCTCTTAGCGGGAGCCATTGAGACCCAGTACTTC
TRBJ1-2,NA,TRBV6-2/TRBV6-3,NA,CASSIGTEPAYYGYTF,TGTGCCAGCAGTATCGGGACCGAACCCGCCTACTATGGCTACACCTTC
TRBJ2-2,once,TRBV20-1,NA,CSARQMSNTGELFF,TGCAGTGCTCGACAGATGTCGAACACCGGGGAGCTGTTTTTT
TRBJ2-3,few,TRBV12-3/TRBV12-4,TRBD2,CASSRRLAGSGDTQYF,TGTGCCAGCAGCCGAAGACTAGCGGGATCTGGGGATACGCAGTATTTT
TRBJ2-3,NA,TRBV6-2/TRBV6-3,NA,CASNRDPGATQYF,TGTGCCAGCAACCGGGACCCCGGCGCGACGCAGTATTTT
TRBJ2-1,few,TRBV12-3/TRBV12-4,TRBD2,CASSPSGTYYNEQFF,TGTGCCAGCAGCCCTAGCGGTACATACTACAATGAGCAGTTCTTC
TRBJ2-2,few,TRBV24-1,NA,CATSDQTRGNTGELFF,TGTGCCACCAGCGACCAGACCAGGGGGAACACCGGGGAGCTGTTTTTT
TRBJ2-1,NA,TRBV20-1,NA,CSARPASRQEAYNEQFF,TGCAGTGCTAGACCCGCGTCCAGGCAGGAGGCCTACAATGAGCAGTTCTTC
TRBJ2-7,few,TRBV6-2/TRBV6-3,NA,CASSWTPIYEQYF,TGTGCCTCTTCGTGGACCCCGATTTACGAGCAGTACTTC
TRBJ1-2,few,TRBV7-2,NA,CASSLEGSGYGYTF,TGTGCCAGCAGCTTAGAAGGAAGCGGATATGGCTACACCTTC
TRBJ2-3,few,TRBV11-2,TRBD2,CASSLVLAGGPDTQYF,TGTGCCAGCAGCTTAGTCCTAGCGGGAGGGCCAGATACGCAGTATTTT
TRBJ2-6,NA,TRBV6-2/TRBV6-3,NA,CASRRFSGANVLTF,TGTGCCAGCAGAAGGTTCTCTGGGGCCAACGTCCTGACTTTC
TRBJ1-4,NA,TRBV28,NA,CASSSGLSEKLFF,TGTGCCAGCAGTTCGGGACTGAGTGAAAAACTGTTTTTT